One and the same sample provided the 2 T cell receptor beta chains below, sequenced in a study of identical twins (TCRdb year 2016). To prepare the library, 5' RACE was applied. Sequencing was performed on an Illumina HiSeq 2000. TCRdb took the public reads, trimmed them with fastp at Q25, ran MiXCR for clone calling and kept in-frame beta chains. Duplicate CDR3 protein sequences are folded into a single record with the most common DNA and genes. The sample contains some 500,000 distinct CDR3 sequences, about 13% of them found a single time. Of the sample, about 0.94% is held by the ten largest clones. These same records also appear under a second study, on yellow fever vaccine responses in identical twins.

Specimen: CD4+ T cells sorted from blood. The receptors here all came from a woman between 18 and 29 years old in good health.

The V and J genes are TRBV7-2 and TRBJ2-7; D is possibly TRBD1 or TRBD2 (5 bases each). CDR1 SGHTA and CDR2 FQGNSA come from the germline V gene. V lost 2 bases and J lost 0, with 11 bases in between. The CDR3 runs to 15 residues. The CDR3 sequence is CASSLKGRVSYEQYF. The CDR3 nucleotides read TGTGCCAGCAGCTTAAAGGGACGGGTCTCCTACGAGCAGTACTTC.

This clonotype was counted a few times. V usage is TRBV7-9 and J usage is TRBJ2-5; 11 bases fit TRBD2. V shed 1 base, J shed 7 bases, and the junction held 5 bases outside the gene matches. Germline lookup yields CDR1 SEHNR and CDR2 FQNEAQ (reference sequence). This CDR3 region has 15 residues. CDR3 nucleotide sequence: TGTGCCAGCAGCTTAGTGACTAGCGGGACGAGGACCCAGTACTTC. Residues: CASSLVTSGTRTQYF.